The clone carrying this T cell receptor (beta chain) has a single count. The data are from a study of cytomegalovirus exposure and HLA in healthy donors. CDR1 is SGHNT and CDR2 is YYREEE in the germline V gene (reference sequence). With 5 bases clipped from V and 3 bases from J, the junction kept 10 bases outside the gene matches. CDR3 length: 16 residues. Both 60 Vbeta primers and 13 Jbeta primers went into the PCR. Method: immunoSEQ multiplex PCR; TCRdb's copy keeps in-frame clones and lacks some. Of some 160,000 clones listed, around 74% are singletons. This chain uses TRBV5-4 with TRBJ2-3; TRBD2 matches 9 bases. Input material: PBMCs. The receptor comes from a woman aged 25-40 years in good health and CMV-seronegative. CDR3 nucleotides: TGTGCCAGCAGTCTGAGGCTGAGCGGGGGGACAGATACGCAGTATTTT. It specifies CASSLRLSGGTDTQYF.